Below are 18 T cell receptor beta chains sequenced from a single sample in a study of cytomegalovirus exposure and HLA in healthy donors. Use of 60 Vbeta and 13 Jbeta primers characterized the PCR. Produced via immunoSEQ multiplex PCR; TCRdb's table is partial and in-frame only. This sample has about 150,000 clones, with 60% to 80% found just once. Sequencing was done on a sample of PBMCs. Source of these receptors: a young woman in good health and CMV-seronegative.

This clone is medium-sized within its sample. This sequence joins TRBV15 and TRBJ2-2; the D gene is possibly TRBD2 (5 bases). CDR1 is LNHNV, CDR2 YYDKDF, per germline (reference sequence). This CDR3 spans 15 amino acids. V lost 0 bases to trimming and J lost 3 bases, with 8 bases between them. In DNA, the CDR3 is TGTGCCACCAGCAGAGAAGGGCGGGACACCGGGGAGCTGTTTTTT. Translated, it gives CATSREGRDTGELFF.

This rearrangement joins TRBV7-9 to TRBJ2-7; no firm D call. From germline, CDR1 is SEHNR and CDR2 FQNEAQ (reference sequence). V dropped 0 bases and J dropped 6 bases, with 9 bases sitting between them. This CDR3 contains 13 residues. CDR3 sequence: CASSLAVEREQYF. CDR3 bases: TGTGCCAGCAGCTTAGCTGTCGAGCGCGAGCAGTACTTC.

The rearrangement uses TRBV9 and TRBJ2-3, with D maybe TRBD1 (5 bases). Germline V lookup: CDR1 SGDLS, CDR2 YYNGEE. The CDR3 extends over 14 amino acids. The ends were cut back, 7 bases at V and 0 bases at J, with 12 bases in the middle. CDR3 coding DNA: TGTGCCAGCGCGCGACAGTCTAGCACAGATACGCAGTATTTT. Its translation: CASARQSSTDTQYF.

The chain's CDR3 is CASSEHRGFNNEQFF. CDR3 nucleotide sequence: TGCGCCAGCAGTGAGCACAGGGGCTTCAACAATGAGCAGTTCTTC. V is TRBV10-2 and J is TRBJ2-1, with 7 bases that match TRBD1. The length of the CDR3 is 15 residues. The V gene's germline CDR1 is WSHSY and CDR2 SAAADI. The junction had 6 bases not matched to a gene; V was cut back by 2 bases and J by 5 bases.

The chain links TRBV6-5 to TRBJ1-1, with 7 nucleotides matching TRBD1. The CDR3 covers 15 residues. Looked up from germline, CDR1 is MNHEY and CDR2 is SVGAGI. The V segment lost 2 bases and the J segment 6 bases; nucleotides outside the gene matches: 9. The CDR3 here is CASSYQRQGRAEAFF. DNA of the CDR3: TGTGCCAGCAGTTACCAACGACAGGGTCGTGCTGAAGCTTTCTTT.

J is TRBJ2-1 and V is TRBV15, with 12 nucleotides matching TRBD2. V lost 6 bases and J lost 9; bases outside the gene matches: 6. Germline CDR1 LNHNV, CDR2 YYDKDF (reference sequence). CDR3 length equals 14 residues. The CDR3 DNA is TGTGCCACCAGTCACTCTAGCGGGGGGGCTGAGCAGTTCTTC. This gives the protein CATSHSSGGAEQFF. Full variable domain (missing parts from reference TRBV15 and TRBJ2-1): DAMVIQNPRYQVTQFGKPVTLSCSQTLNHNVMYWYQQKSSQAPKLLFHYYDKDFNNEADTPDNFQSRRPNTSFCFLDIRSPGLGDTAMYLCATSHSSGGAEQFFGPGTRLTVL.

V gene TRBV7-8 combines with J gene TRBJ1-1; D gene unclear. From germline, CDR1 is SGHVS and CDR2 FQNEAQ. CDR3 size: 13 residues. Trimming shortened V by 4 bases and J by 2 bases, and 8 bases separated the two germline ends. CDR3 sequence reads: CASSYGVNTEAFF. DNA for the CDR3: TGTGCCAGCAGCTACGGGGTTAACACTGAAGCTTTCTTT. Together with reference TRBV7-8 and TRBJ1-1, the CDR3 gives the full variable domain: GAGVSQSPRYKVAKRGQDVALRCDPISGHVSLFWYQQALGQGPEFLTYFQNEAQLDKSGLPSDRFFAERPEGSVSTLKIQRTQQEDSAVYLCASSYGVNTEAFFGQGTRLTVV.

The V call is TRBV11-2, the J call TRBJ2-2, with D possibly matching TRBD2 (7 bases). The CDR3 sequence is 16 residues long. Trimming pared 5 bases from V and 3 bases from J, leaving 16 bases between. The germline gives CDR1 SGHAT, CDR2 FQNNGV. CDR3 sequence reads: CASSTVRGPYTGELFF. The CDR3, as DNA: TGTGCCAGCAGCACCGTGCGGGGGCCTTACACCGGGGAGCTGTTTTTT. The full variable domain, in which reference TRBV11-2 and TRBJ2-2 provide the parts outside the CDR3, is EAGVAQSPRYKIIEKRQSVAFWCNPISGHATLYWYQQILGQGPKLLIQFQNNGVVDDSQLPKDRFSAERLKGVDSTLKIQPAKLEDSAVYLCASSTVRGPYTGELFFGEGSRLTVL.

The V gene is TRBV7-9, the J gene TRBJ1-1, with 9 bases that match TRBD1. In germline, CDR1 is SEHNR, CDR2 FQNEAQ (reference sequence). V shed 3 bases, J shed 4 bases, and the junction held 0 bases outside the gene matches. The CDR3 has 13 amino acids. The CDR3 spells CASSLDRGTEAFF. The CDR3 DNA reads TGTGCCAGCAGCTTGGACAGGGGCACTGAAGCTTTCTTT.

The chain carries TRBV30 and TRBJ2-5; 9 bases map to TRBD1. CDR1 is GTSNPN, CDR2 SVGIG, per germline (reference sequence). Trimming took 0 bases from V and 2 from J; bases not matched to a gene: 1. The CDR3 has 14 amino acids. CDR3 amino acids: CAWSVGQGQETQYF. CDR3 nucleotides: TGTGCCTGGAGTGTGGGACAGGGTCAAGAGACCCAGTACTTC.

The chain couples TRBV18 to TRBJ2-1; 8 bases are shared with TRBD2. Germline CDR1 KGHSH, CDR2 LQKENI. The CDR3 spans 15 residues. With V trimmed by 1 base and J by 7 bases, 6 bases remained unmatched. DNA of the CDR3: TGTGCCAGCTCACCACGGTCCACGGGAGGGAATGAGCAGTTCTTC. Its protein product is CASSPRSTGGNEQFF.

This clone appeared a few times. The chain links TRBV29-1 to TRBJ1-2; 10 bases agree with TRBD1. Germline lookup yields CDR1 SQVTM and CDR2 ANQGSEA. This CDR3 is built from 15 residues. The V and J ends lost 3 bases and 1 base, in that order; junction bases with no gene match: 5. CDR3 bases: TGCAGCGTTGAGGGGACAGGGGCCCTTAACTATGGCTACACCTTC. It specifies CSVEGTGALNYGYTF.

The rearrangement uses TRBV6-1 and TRBJ2-3, with D possibly matching TRBD1 (6 bases). This CDR3 is built from 15 residues. Trimming took 5 bases from V and 3 from J, leaving 15 bases between them. Germline V lookup: CDR1 MNHNS, CDR2 SASEGT. The CDR3 loop reads CASSRQESVTDTQYF. CDR3 bases: TGTGCCAGCAGTAGACAGGAGTCGGTGACAGATACGCAGTATTTT.

The chain carries TRBV7-2 and TRBJ1-2; D is ambiguous. CDR3 size: 12 residues. Deletions cut 5 bases from V and 8 bases from J, with 12 bases between. Germline-derived CDR1 and CDR2 are SGHTA and FQGNSA. The CDR3 spells CASSRAGGGYTF. The CDR3 bases are TGTGCCAGCAGCCGAGCGGGTGGCGGCTACACCTTC.

The chain uses TRBV5-1 and TRBJ1-1, with TRBD1 matching 7 bases. Trimming took 4 bases from V and 8 from J; bases not matched to a gene: 11. There are 14 residues in the CDR3. Germline assignment: CDR1 SGHRS and CDR2 YFSETQ. The CDR3 sequence: CASSAMTGSSEAFF. CDR3 sequence (DNA): TGCGCCAGCAGCGCTATGACAGGGTCCAGCGAAGCTTTCTTT.

V is TRBV11-2 and J is TRBJ1-5; perhaps TRBD1 as D (5 bases). V was pared by 4 bases and J by 1 base, with 11 bases between. The CDR3 runs to 15 residues. Germline loops: CDR1 SGHAT, CDR2 FQNNGV. The CDR3 protein is CASSYSGLSNQPQHF. The CDR3 DNA sequence: TGTGCCAGCAGCTACTCGGGACTGAGCAATCAGCCCCAGCATTTT. Looking up the rest from reference TRBV11-2 and TRBJ1-5 gives the full variable domain: EAGVAQSPRYKIIEKRQSVAFWCNPISGHATLYWYQQILGQGPKLLIQFQNNGVVDDSQLPKDRFSAERLKGVDSTLKIQPAKLEDSAVYLCASSYSGLSNQPQHFGDGTRLSIL.

DNA of the CDR3: TGTGCCGGCCGATCCGGGCGGGGGATATACAATGAGCAGTTCTTC. Translating gives CAGRSGRGIYNEQFF. The chain links TRBV4-2 to TRBJ2-1, with 7 bases aligning to TRBD2. The CDR3 is 15 amino acids. With 11 bases clipped from V and 4 bases from J, the junction kept 14 bases outside the gene matches. Germline CDR1 reads LGHNA; CDR2 reads YNFKEQ.

The gene calls are TRBV6-1 and TRBJ2-7, with D perhaps matching TRBD2 (5 bases). V was shortened by 5 bases and J by 9 bases, with 17 bases between the two germline ends. Per germline, CDR1 MNHNS and CDR2 SASEGT. The CDR3 sequence is 13 residues long. The CDR3 loop is CASSPSGIAGQYF. The CDR3 nucleotides read TGTGCCAGCAGTCCCTCGGGGATCGCGGGGCAGTACTTC.